This TCR beta chain was retrieved from a study of monozygotic twins with cystic fibrosis. General observations from the study: Unrelated CF individuals shared fewer identical clonotypes than monozygotic CF twins.

Assay used: immunoSEQ multiplex PCR; TCRdb lists only in-frame clones, some missing. This sample has 15,000 or so clones; 85% to 90% occur once, and the top ten carry approximately 0.7%. This clone has a single count. What it binds is not known. The CDR3 is 13 residues long. Germline assignment: CDR1 SGDLS and CDR2 YYNGEE. Trimming left V 7 bases short and J 7 bases short, with 14 bases between. The rearrangement joins TRBV9 to TRBJ1-4; D may be TRBD1 (5 bases). The source is a boy aged 5-17 years with cystic fibrosis. Input material: blood. Here the CDR3 reads CASGVGPREKLFF. Written as DNA, the CDR3 is TGTGCCAGCGGGGTGGGGCCCCGTGAAAAACTGTTTTTT.